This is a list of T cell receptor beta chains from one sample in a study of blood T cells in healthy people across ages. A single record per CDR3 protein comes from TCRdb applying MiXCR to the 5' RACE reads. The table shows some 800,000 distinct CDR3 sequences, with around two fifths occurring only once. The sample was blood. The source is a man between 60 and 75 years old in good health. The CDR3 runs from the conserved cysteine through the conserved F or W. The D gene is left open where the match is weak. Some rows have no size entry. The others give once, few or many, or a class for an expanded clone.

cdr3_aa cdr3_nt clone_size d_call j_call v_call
CASSLGRPGTQYF TGTGCCAGCAGCCTTGGCAGGCCAGGTACGCAGTATTTT . . TRBJ2-3 TRBV7-2
CASSRDRRADTQYF TGTGCCAGCAGTCGGGACAGGAGGGCAGATACGCAGTATTTT . TRBD1 TRBJ2-3 TRBV6-6
CASSQQLNTQYF TGCGCCAGCAGCCAACAGCTCAATACGCAGTATTTT . . TRBJ2-3 TRBV5-1
CSESRTDYGYTF TGCAGCGAATCTCGGACAGATTATGGCTACACCTTC . . TRBJ1-2 TRBV29-1
CASSGTGAASYEQYF TGTGCCAGCAGTGGAACCGGGGCAGCTTCCTACGAGCAGTACTTC . . TRBJ2-7 TRBV12-3/TRBV12-4
CASSQEIGLAGAEQFF TGCGCCAGCAGCCAAGAAATCGGACTAGCGGGGGCCGAGCAGTTCTTC few TRBD2 TRBJ2-1 TRBV4-1
CASSQEGMGITQYF TGCGCCAGCAGCCAAGAGGGGATGGGGATAACGCAGTATTTT few . TRBJ2-3 TRBV4-3
CASRQDRGSYEQYF TGTGCCAGCAGACAGGACAGGGGATCCTACGAGCAGTACTTC few TRBD1 TRBJ2-7 TRBV6-2/TRBV6-3
CASSQGDRTLNYGYTF TGTGCCAGCAGCCAAGGGGACCGAACTCTAAACTATGGCTACACCTTC . . TRBJ1-2 TRBV4-2
CASSLLQENYGYTF TGCGCCAGCAGCTTACTACAGGAGAACTATGGCTACACCTTC few . TRBJ1-2 TRBV5-1
CASSDRTGGAYGYTF TGCGCCAGCAGTGACCGGACAGGGGGCGCGTATGGCTACACCTTC . TRBD1 TRBJ1-2 TRBV10-2
CSVEDRGVSGANVLTF TGCAGCGTTGAAGATAGGGGGGTCTCTGGGGCCAACGTCCTGACTTTC . . TRBJ2-6 TRBV29-1
CASSLGDSRDRLIYEQYF TGCGCCAGCAGCTTGGGCGATTCCAGGGATCGTCTGATCTACGAGCAGTACTTC . . TRBJ2-7 TRBV5-1
CASRDPRAISGNTIYF TGTGCCAGCAGGGACCCCAGGGCGATCTCTGGAAACACCATATATTTT . . TRBJ1-3 TRBV21-1
CASLAGRVSHEQYF TGTGCCAGCCTAGCGGGGAGGGTATCCCACGAGCAGTACTTC once TRBD2 TRBJ2-7 TRBV2
CASSGDEAFF TGTGCCAGCAGCGGGGACGAAGCTTTCTTT few . TRBJ1-1 TRBV6-4
CASSYSPRRLAPYEQYF TGTGCCAGCAGTTATTCCCCTCGGAGACTAGCGCCCTACGAGCAGTACTTC . TRBD2 TRBJ2-7 TRBV6-2/TRBV6-3
CASQYSSVGGTDTQYF TGTGCCAGCCAATACTCGTCGGTCGGGGGCACAGATACGCAGTATTTT . . TRBJ2-3 TRBV7-8
CASSYSDRSYEQYF TGTGCCAGCAGTTACTCGGACAGGTCCTACGAGCAGTACTTC . TRBD1 TRBJ2-7 TRBV6-5
CASSLGGTGANYGYTF TGTGCCAGCAGCTTAGGGGGGACAGGGGCTAACTATGGCTACACCTTC . TRBD1 TRBJ1-2 TRBV7-9
CASSVGASGGSYEQYF TGTGCCAGCAGCGTAGGAGCTAGCGGGGGATCCTACGAGCAGTACTTC . TRBD2 TRBJ2-7 TRBV9
CSARGGDQPQHF TGCAGTGCGAGGGGAGGCGATCAGCCCCAGCATTTT few . TRBJ1-5 TRBV20-1
CASSVTLGDETQYF TGTGCCAGCAGTGTCACCCTAGGGGATGAGACCCAGTACTTC . . TRBJ2-5 TRBV2
CASSDLQGAKNIQYF TGTGCCAGCAGCGATTTACAGGGGGCCAAAAACATTCAGTACTTC once TRBD1 TRBJ2-4 TRBV27
CSVDGAQGHEQYF TGCAGCGTTGACGGGGCTCAGGGCCATGAGCAGTACTTC . . TRBJ2-7 TRBV29-1
CSVELVSTDTQYF TGCAGCGTTGAACTAGTTTCCACAGATACGCAGTATTTT few . TRBJ2-3 TRBV29-1
CASSVDRSSLETQYF TGTGCCAGCAGTGTGGACAGGAGTAGCCTTGAGACCCAGTACTTC . TRBD1 TRBJ2-5 TRBV2
CASRDSEAKNIQYF TGTGCCAGCAGGGATAGTGAGGCCAAAAACATTCAGTACTTC . . TRBJ2-4 TRBV2
CASSLVQGATEAFF TGTGCCAGCAGTTTAGTGCAGGGAGCCACTGAAGCTTTCTTT . . TRBJ1-1 TRBV6-2/TRBV6-3
CASSQRVETDTQYF TGTGCCAGCAGCCAACGAGTAGAAACAGATACGCAGTATTTT . . TRBJ2-3 TRBV4-2
CASSTRQGSAGELFF TGTGCCAGCAGCACCCGACAGGGGAGCGCCGGGGAGCTGTTTTTT . TRBD1 TRBJ2-2 TRBV7-9
CASSVVTGSSYGYTF TGTGCCAGCAGCGTAGTGACAGGGAGTTCCTATGGCTACACCTTC . TRBD1 TRBJ1-2 TRBV9
CASSSLPDSYEQYF TGCGCCAGCAGCAGCCTACCAGACTCCTACGAGCAGTACTTC . . TRBJ2-7 TRBV5-1
CASSWGGKTGELFF TGTGCCAGCAGTTGGGGGGGAAAGACCGGGGAGCTGTTTTTT . TRBD2 TRBJ2-2 TRBV27
CASSLGAGPSTDTQYF TGTGCCAGCAGCTTAGGGGCAGGCCCAAGCACAGATACGCAGTATTTT . . TRBJ2-3 TRBV7-2
CASSSRTGPTYEQYF TGTGCCAGCAGCAGCAGGACAGGGCCAACCTACGAGCAGTACTTC . TRBD1 TRBJ2-7 TRBV7-9
CSARGDRVEQYF TGCAGTGCTAGAGGGGACAGGGTTGAGCAGTACTTC . TRBD1 TRBJ2-7 TRBV20-1
CASFGTDTQYF TGTGCCAGCTTCGGCACAGATACGCAGTATTTT few . TRBJ2-3 TRBV2
CASSTRESGELFF TGTGCCAGCAGTACCCGGGAATCCGGGGAGCTGTTTTTT . . TRBJ2-2 TRBV6-2/TRBV6-3
CASSELLGHIDEQYF TGTGCCAGCAGTGAACTTTTGGGGCATATCGACGAGCAGTACTTC . . TRBJ2-7 TRBV2
CSARDRPGGHPEAFF TGCAGTGCTAGAGATCGACCCGGGGGCCACCCTGAAGCTTTCTTT . . TRBJ1-1 TRBV20-1
CASSPTGRVEETQYF TGTGCCAGCAGCCCGACAGGGAGAGTCGAAGAGACCCAGTACTTC . TRBD1 TRBJ2-5 TRBV28
CASSFDARGGYTF TGTGCCAGCAGCTTCGACGCAAGGGGTGGCTACACCTTC many . TRBJ1-2 TRBV5-6
CASSPQMRYPPTDAQYF TGTGCCAGCAGCCCACAGATGAGGTATCCACCCACAGATGCGCAGTATTTT . . TRBJ2-3 TRBV11-2
CSASIAGGQRYNEQYF TGCAGTGCTAGTATAGCGGGGGGACAACGATACAATGAGCAGTACTTC few TRBD2 TRBJ2-5 TRBV20-1
CASSLSGVSSYNEQFF TGTGCCAGCAGTTTATCCGGGGTTAGCTCCTACAATGAGCAGTTCTTC . . TRBJ2-1 TRBV27